Here is one T cell receptor (beta chain) with its context. What it binds is unknown. The repertoire was sequenced with immunoSEQ multiplex PCR; TCRdb's copy has only in-frame clones and lacks some. In the table there are approximately 110,000 clones, approximately 85% of which are singletons. CDR1 is MNHEY and CDR2 is SMNVEV in the germline V gene (reference sequence). Trimming took off 3 bases at V and 6 bases at J, with 18 bases between the two ends. The CDR3 has 17 amino acids. This sample is part of a study of T cell responses to AZD1222 COVID-19 vaccine. Findings and limits, study-wide: Researchers report vaccine-associated CD4 TCRs spanning spike, with dominance at 160-218 and 743-854.

Samples with a second dose at about 4 or about 12 weeks were pooled together. The V and J genes are TRBV27 and TRBJ1-6; unclear D gene. This sample comprised peripheral blood, obtained 28 days after the second AZD1222 dose. This clonotype was obtained from an adult who received the AZD1222 COVID-19 vaccine. The CDR3 nucleotides are TGTGCCAGCAGTTTTGCTCGGCGCCCGACCTTTAATTCACCCCTCCACTTT. It is translated as CASSFARRPTFNSPLHF.